This TCR beta chain was obtained from a study of cytomegalovirus exposure and HLA in healthy donors. Whole-study results and caveats: Previous analysis showed most TCR beta V segments were productive about 90% or about 30% of the time. Later on, an analysis showed TCR association rates differing by HLA locus, with DRB1 the most and HLA-C the fewest.

Primers included in the PCR were 60 Vbeta and 13 Jbeta primers. Sequencing used immunoSEQ multiplex PCR; TCRdb keeps in-frame clones, though not all of them. The top ten hold over 8% of the sample, which has 150,000 to 200,000 clones, approximately 80% seen once. With regard to this clone: Its antigen is undetermined.

The CDR3 has 16 amino acids. Per the germline V gene, CDR1 is SEHNR and CDR2 is FQNEAQ (reference sequence). The V end was cut by 4 bases, the J end by 6 bases, with 18 bases between. Sequenced input: PBMCs. The chain uses TRBV7-9 and TRBJ2-2, with D tentatively TRBD2 (6 bases). This receptor was obtained from a young man in good health and CMV-seropositive. In DNA, the CDR3 is TGTGCCAGCAGCTCCTTAAGGGCGGGAACGTCCGGGGAGCTGTTTTTT. This sequence encodes CASSSLRAGTSGELFF.